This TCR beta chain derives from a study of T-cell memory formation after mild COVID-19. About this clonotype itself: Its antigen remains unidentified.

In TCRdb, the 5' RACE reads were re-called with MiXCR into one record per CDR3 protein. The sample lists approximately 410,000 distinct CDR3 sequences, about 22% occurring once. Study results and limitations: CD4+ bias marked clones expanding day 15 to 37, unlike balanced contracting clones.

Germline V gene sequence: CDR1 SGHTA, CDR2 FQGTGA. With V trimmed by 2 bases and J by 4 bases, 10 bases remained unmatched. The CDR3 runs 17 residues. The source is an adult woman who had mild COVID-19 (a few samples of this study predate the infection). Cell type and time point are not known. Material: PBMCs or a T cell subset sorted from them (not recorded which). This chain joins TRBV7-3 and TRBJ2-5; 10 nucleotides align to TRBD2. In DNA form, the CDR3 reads TGTGCCAGCAGCTTAGAGCCTAGCGGGAGTGTGGGAGAGACCCAGTACTTC. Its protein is CASSLEPSGSVGETQYF.